The present entry profiles one T cell receptor (beta chain) with its context. Its antigen remains unidentified. These data are taken from a study of T cell responses to AZD1222 COVID-19 vaccine. Study details: Second-dose groups at about 4 or about 12 weeks were pooled.

General study findings and limits: An increase in Spike-specific TCR breadth and depth was observed after two AZD1222 doses. Repertoires were collected only later (after the peak T cell response had occurred).

Repertoires were generated with immunoSEQ multiplex PCR, while TCRdb's copy carries only in-frame clones and drops some. Among 140,000 to 150,000 clones listed, roughly 88% were seen once. Germline CDR1 reads LNHDA; CDR2 reads SQIVND (reference sequence). With V trimmed by 7 bases and J by 9 bases, 9 bases remained unmatched. The CDR3 runs 13 residues. The TCR comes from an adult in good health. Specimen: peripheral blood, collected on day 0 of AZD1222 vaccination. This chain connects TRBV19 to TRBJ1-5, with TRBD1 identical over 7 bases. DNA for the CDR3: TGTGCCAGTAACTCCGGGACAGCTCGGCCCCAGCATTTT. Translated, it gives CASNSGTARPQHF.